Detailed here is one TCR beta chain. This clonotype showed up just a few times. The antigen it recognizes is unknown. Base qualities are not recorded, but no much larger clone differs from it by a single base. The record originates from a study of blood T cells in healthy people across ages (dated by TCRdb to the mid-2010s). Notes on the research overall: In model experiments, template switching captured about one uniquely barcoded TCR beta cDNA molecule for every two T cells. The study measured age-related changes in TCR beta repertoire diversity using deep sequencing normalized with unique cDNA molecular identifiers. Donors were grouped into four age groups: young (average about 15 years), middle-aged (less than 40), aged (approximately 58) and long-lived (around 80). To avoid experimental bias, donors of different ages were spread randomly across the sequencing lanes. Using the same blood draw, the study looked at two additional independent replicas of 1 million unique cDNA reads for two donors, one aged 18 to 30 and the other aged 80 or older. The paper as a whole reports these results and caveats: Because the CMV infection status of the donors was unknown, age-related changes in expanded clonotypes may potentially have been confounded. Conclusive comparison of naive and antigen-experienced compartments was prevented by the profiling of bulk unsorted PBMCs. Observed TCR beta diversity correlated strongly with the percentage of naive T cells measured by flow cytometry. As age increased, observed TCR beta diversity per million T cells dropped in a roughly linear way, and a significant reduction was already evident by age roughly 40. Compared with the aged group, the long-lived group had more naive CD4+ T cells, fewer expanded clones and increased TCR diversity, suggesting age selection. Estimates of total diversity based on one million sequenced T cells were considered lower bounds and underestimates.

The roughly 42 donors, aged 6 to 90 years, were systemically healthy Caucasian individuals from Russia. Roughly 10 milliliters of peripheral blood were drawn from each donor into EDTA-treated Vacutainer tubes. Ficoll-Paque density-gradient centrifugation was used to isolate PBMCs, with at least 7 million per sample. Total RNA, at least 6 micrograms per sample, was extracted from PBMCs with Trizol reagent. Naive CD45RAhigh/CD27high T cell percentages were measured by flow cytometry on a PBMC aliquot from every donor. Including cysteine and phenylalanine, the CDR3 has 12 amino acids. CDR3 DNA only is kept here, 36 bases in frame from base 1. V lost 3 bases and J lost 7 bases, and the count of bases not matched to a germline gene is 0. From the germline V gene, CDR1 is SGHDN and CDR2 is FVKESK. Receptors were amplified or captured by 5' RACE. For sequencing, an Illumina HiSeq 2500 was employed. A second PCR of about 7 to 12 cycles was performed with a sample-barcoded 5' primer and a J-beta primer mix. A template-switch 5' adaptor carrying 12 random nucleotides introduced a unique molecular identifier onto each TCR beta cDNA molecule. Each sample yielded at least 3 million CDR3-containing paired-end reads. First-strand cDNA was synthesized from all RNA with the Mint cDNA synthesis kit, primed by a TRBC-specific oligonucleotide. Following uracil-DNA glycosylase treatment, a first 18-cycle PCR with universal primers M1SS and BC2_uni_R was performed on all cDNA. For the original study's pipeline: For normalization, 1 million high-quality reads, each with a distinct molecular identifier, were randomly selected from each sample. Instead of being binned into consensus sequences, reads with shared molecular identifiers were discarded. MiTCR, with a Q25 quality threshold and the strictest error-elimination algorithm, was used for CDR3 identification, clonotype clustering and error correction. A nonparametric unseen species model with Euler transformation was used to estimate a lower bound on total TCR beta diversity. TCRdb reanalyzed the raw reads on its own, using fastp at Q25 for trimming and MiXCR for clone calling, and kept in-frame beta chains. Identical CDR3 proteins give one entry, which carries the most common genes and DNA. The V and J calls here are based on TCRdb, not the publication. This sample comprises some 800,000 distinct CDR3 sequences, under 55% of them detected only once. The biggest ten clones account for about 21% of the sample.

This TCR was recovered from a man between 60 and 75 years old in good health. Sequenced: blood. Rearrangement joined TRBV14 to TRBJ1-2; TRBD1 aligns with 9 central bases. The nucleotides are TGTGCCAGCAGCCAGGGACAGGGTGGCTACACCTTC. This translates into CASSQGQGGYTF.